This entry concerns a single TCR beta chain. Profiling relied on immunoSEQ multiplex PCR, and the TCRdb table lists in-frame clones only, not all of them. The sample yields 150,000 to 200,000 clones, roughly 78% seen once. These data belong to a study of blood T cell repertoires in COVID-19. Across the study: Researchers got acute and convalescent COVID-19 samples from the United States, Italy and Spain.

There are 13 residues in the CDR3. The germline V and J ends were trimmed by 6 bases and 6 bases, with 14 bases remaining between them. CDR1 is MNHEY, CDR2 SVGAGI, per germline. The sequenced material came from peripheral blood. V gene TRBV6-5 combines with J gene TRBJ1-2, with D possibly TRBD1 on 6 matching bases. This TCR was sampled from an elderly woman with active or convalescent COVID-19. CDR3 sequence (DNA): TGTGCCAGCAGGTCCCCGGGACACCATGGCTACACCTTC. Translated, it gives CASRSPGHHGYTF.